This T cell receptor (beta chain) appears in the sequencing data of a study of cytomegalovirus exposure and HLA in healthy donors. Assay used: immunoSEQ multiplex PCR; TCRdb lists only in-frame clones, some missing. The data hold roughly 350,000 clones, with 80% to 90% observed a single time. With respect to this clone: Antigen: not known.

Study-level findings and limits: According to a later analysis, TCR clusters from the first cohort tended to co-occur in the 110 or so validation repertoires. A classifier reportedly called cytomegalovirus status with high sensitivity and specificity. The investigators catalogued 164 TCR beta chains as cytomegalovirus-associated.

Trimming cost V 6 bases and J 2 bases; bases outside gene matches: 0. The length of the CDR3 is 12 residues. The germline V gene has CDR1 MDHEN and CDR2 SYDVKM. The chain employs TRBV28 and TRBJ2-7; TRBD2 matches at 8 bases. Material: PBMCs. This receptor was identified in a woman under 30 in good health and CMV-seronegative. CDR3 DNA sequence: TGTGCCAGCAGAGCGGGAGCCTACGAGCAGTACTTC. Amino acids: CASRAGAYEQYF.